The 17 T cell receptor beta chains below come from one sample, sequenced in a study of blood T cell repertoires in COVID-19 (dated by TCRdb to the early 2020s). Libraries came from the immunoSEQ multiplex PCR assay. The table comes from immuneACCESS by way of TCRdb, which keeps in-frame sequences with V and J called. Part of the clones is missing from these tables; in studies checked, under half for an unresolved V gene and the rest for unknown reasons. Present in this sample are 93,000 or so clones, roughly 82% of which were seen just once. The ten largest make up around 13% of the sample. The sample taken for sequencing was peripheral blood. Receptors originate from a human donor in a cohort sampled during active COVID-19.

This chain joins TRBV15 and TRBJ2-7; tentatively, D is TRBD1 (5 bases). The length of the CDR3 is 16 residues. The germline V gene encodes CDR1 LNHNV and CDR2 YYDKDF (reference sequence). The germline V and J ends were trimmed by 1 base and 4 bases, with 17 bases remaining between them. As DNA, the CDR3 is TGTGCCACCAGCAGAGTCGGCCCTAGGGGATCTTACGAGCAGTACTTC. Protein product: CATSRVGPRGSYEQYF.

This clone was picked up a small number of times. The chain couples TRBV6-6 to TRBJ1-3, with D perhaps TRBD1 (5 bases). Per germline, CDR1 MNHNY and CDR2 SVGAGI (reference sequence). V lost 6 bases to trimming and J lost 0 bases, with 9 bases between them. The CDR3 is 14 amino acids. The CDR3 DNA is TGTGCCAGCAGAGGGGCTTACTCTGGAAACACCATATATTTT. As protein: CASRGAYSGNTIYF.

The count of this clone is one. The DNA for the CDR3 is TGTGCCAGCAGCCCCGGGACTAGTGACCTACCCTACAATGAGCAGTTCTTC. Its translation is CASSPGTSDLPYNEQFF. The V call is TRBV7-9, the J call TRBJ2-1, with TRBD2 matching 8 bases. Germline-derived CDR1 and CDR2 are SEHNR and FQNEAQ (reference sequence). V gave up 5 bases and J gave up 2 bases; unmatched junction bases: 11. This CDR3 is 17 amino acids long.

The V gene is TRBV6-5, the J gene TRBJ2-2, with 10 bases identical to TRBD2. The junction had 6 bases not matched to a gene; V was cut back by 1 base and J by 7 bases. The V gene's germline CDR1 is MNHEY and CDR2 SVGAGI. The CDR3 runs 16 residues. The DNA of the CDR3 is TGTGCCAGCAGTTACTTAAGCGGGGGGGGAGGCGGGGAGCTGTTTTTT. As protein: CASSYLSGGGGGELFF.

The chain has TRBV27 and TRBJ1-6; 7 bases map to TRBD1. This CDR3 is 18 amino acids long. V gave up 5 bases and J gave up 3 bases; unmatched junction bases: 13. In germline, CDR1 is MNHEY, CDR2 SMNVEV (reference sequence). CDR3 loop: CASSPGTESRNYNSPLHF. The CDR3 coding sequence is TGTGCCAGCAGTCCCGGGACAGAGAGTAGGAACTATAATTCACCCCTCCACTTT.

This CDR3 is CASTPSGWPYEQYF. DNA for the CDR3: TGTGCCAGCACCCCCAGCGGGTGGCCTTACGAGCAGTACTTC. The rearrangement joins TRBV6-6 to TRBJ2-7; possible D gene TRBD2, 6 bases. V shed 7 bases and J shed 4 bases, with 17 bases lying between them. The CDR3 runs to 14 residues. Germline V lookup: CDR1 MNHNY, CDR2 SVGAGI (reference sequence).

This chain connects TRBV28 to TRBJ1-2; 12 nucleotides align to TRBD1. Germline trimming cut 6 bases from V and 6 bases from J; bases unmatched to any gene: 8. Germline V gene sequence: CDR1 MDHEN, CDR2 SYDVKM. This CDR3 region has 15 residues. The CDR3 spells CASSSGTGGWDGYTF. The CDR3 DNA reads TGTGCCAGCAGCTCCGGGACAGGGGGCTGGGATGGCTACACCTTC.

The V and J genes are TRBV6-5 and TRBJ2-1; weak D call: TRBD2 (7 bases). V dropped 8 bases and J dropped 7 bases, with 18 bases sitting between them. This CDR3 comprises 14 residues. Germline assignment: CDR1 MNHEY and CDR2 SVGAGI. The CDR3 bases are TGTGCCAGCCGGCGGGGGCGCGGGACAAATGAGCAGTTCTTC. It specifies CASRRGRGTNEQFF.

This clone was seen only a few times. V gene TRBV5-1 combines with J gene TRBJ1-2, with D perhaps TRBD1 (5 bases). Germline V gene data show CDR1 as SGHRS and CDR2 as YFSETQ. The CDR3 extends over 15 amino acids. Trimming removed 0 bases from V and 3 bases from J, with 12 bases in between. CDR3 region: CASSLEGAGHYGYTF. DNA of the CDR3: TGCGCCAGCAGCTTGGAAGGGGCAGGTCACTATGGCTACACCTTC.

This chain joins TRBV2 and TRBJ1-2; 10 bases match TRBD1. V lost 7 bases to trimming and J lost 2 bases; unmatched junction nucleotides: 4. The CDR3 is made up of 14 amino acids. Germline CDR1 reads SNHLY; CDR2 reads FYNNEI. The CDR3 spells CASKSDRGNYGYTF. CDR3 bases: TGTGCCAGCAAGTCGGACAGGGGGAACTATGGCTACACCTTC. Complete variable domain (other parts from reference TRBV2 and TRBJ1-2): EPEVTQTPSHQVTQMGQEVILRCVPISNHLYFYWYRQILGQKVEFLVSFYNNEISEKSEIFDDQFSVERPDGSNFTLKIRSTKLEDSAMYFCASKSDRGNYGYTFGSGTRLTVV.

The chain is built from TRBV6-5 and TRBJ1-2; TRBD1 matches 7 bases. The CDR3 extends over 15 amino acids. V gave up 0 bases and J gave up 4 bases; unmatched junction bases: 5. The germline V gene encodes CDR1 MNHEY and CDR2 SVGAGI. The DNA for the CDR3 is TGTGCCAGCAGTTACTCGAGAGGGGGCACCTATGGCTACACCTTC. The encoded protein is CASSYSRGGTYGYTF.

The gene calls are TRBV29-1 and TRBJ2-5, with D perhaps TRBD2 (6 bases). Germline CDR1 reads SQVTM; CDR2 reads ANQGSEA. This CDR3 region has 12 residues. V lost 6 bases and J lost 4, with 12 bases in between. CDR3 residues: CSVRRGTETQYF. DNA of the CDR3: TGCAGCGTCCGACGGGGGACAGAGACCCAGTACTTC.

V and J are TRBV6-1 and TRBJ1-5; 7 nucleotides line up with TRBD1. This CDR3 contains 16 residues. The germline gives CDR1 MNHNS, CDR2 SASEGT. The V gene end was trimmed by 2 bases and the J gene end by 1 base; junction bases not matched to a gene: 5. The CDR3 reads CASSEWTGISNQPQHF. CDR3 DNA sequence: TGTGCCAGCAGTGAATGGACAGGAATAAGCAATCAGCCCCAGCATTTT.

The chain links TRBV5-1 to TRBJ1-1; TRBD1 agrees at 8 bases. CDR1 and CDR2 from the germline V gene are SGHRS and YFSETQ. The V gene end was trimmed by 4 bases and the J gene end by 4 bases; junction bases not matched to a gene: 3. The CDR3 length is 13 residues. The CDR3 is CASSQGAFTEAFF. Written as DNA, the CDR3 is TGCGCCAGCAGCCAGGGGGCTTTCACTGAAGCTTTCTTT.

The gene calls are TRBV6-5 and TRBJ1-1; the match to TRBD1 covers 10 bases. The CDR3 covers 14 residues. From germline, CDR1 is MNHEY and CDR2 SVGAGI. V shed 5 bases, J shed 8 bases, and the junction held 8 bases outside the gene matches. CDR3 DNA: TGTGCCAGCAGTAAGACAGGGGGCAAGGGGGAAGCTTTCTTT. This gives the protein CASSKTGGKGEAFF.

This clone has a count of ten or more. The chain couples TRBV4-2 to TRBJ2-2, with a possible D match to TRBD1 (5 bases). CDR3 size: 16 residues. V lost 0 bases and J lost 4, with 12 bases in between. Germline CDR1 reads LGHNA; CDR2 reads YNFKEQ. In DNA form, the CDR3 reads TGTGCCAGCAGCCAAGATTTGGCAGGGATCACCGGGGAGCTGTTTTTT. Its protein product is CASSQDLAGITGELFF.

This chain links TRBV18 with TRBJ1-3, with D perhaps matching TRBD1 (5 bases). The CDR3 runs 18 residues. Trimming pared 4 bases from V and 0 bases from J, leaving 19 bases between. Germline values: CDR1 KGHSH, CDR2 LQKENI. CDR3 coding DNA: TGTGCCAGCTCACATTCAAGCCCCAGTAGGGGCTCTGGAAACACCATATATTTT. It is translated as CASSHSSPSRGSGNTIYF.